This T cell receptor (beta chain) was documented in a study of CD8 T cell repertoires and HIV-1 epitope variants. Study-wide background: Controls included no peptide, Ebola AY9 epitope, and a CMV, EBV, flu pool. Enriched T cells were co-cultured with equal autologous T cell-negative cells.

Sequencing of TCR beta CDR3 used immunoSEQ survey depth. Using immunoSEQ multiplex PCR, the repertoire was profiled, and TCRdb retains in-frame clones only, with some absent. The sample includes about 5,200 clones, about 60% seen only once; the top ten take less than 45%. Of note for this clone: Its antigen is unknown.

Germline CDR1 and CDR2: MDHEN and SYDVKM. The CDR3 covers 13 residues. V gave up 6 bases and J gave up 4 bases, with 12 bases separating them. The clonotype was recovered from a male donor with HIV. The sample was cultured CD8+ T cells derived from PBMCs. This chain uses TRBV28 with TRBJ1-1, with D possibly TRBD1 on 6 matching bases. The CDR3 coding sequence is TGTGCCAGCAGGACAGGAGAGGTCACTGAAGCTTTCTTT. This sequence encodes CASRTGEVTEAFF.